The TCR beta chain under discussion was sequenced for a study of immune cell composition in non-small cell lung cancer. The study's findings and limits: Tumour-reactive clones were not shown to match dominant in vivo tumour clones. Around 75% of squamous and roughly 32% of adenocarcinoma cases had tumour-associated clones >0.5%. TIL tumour reactivity correlated with maximal tumour-associated clone frequency in adenocarcinoma. Tumour TCR-beta clonality showed no significant link to smoking pack-years.

Comment on this clone: Its specificity is unknown.

Normal lung sampling was at least 3 cm from the tumour, as distant as possible. Profiled with immunoSEQ multiplex PCR; TCRdb holds only in-frame clones, not every one. Of about 6,700 clones listed, about two thirds are singletons. V was trimmed by 2 bases and J by 4 bases, leaving 4 bases between them. The CDR3 is made up of 12 amino acids. CDR1 SGHAT and CDR2 FQNNGV come from the germline V gene. The chain uses TRBV11-2 and TRBJ2-3; unclear D gene. This TCR derives from a human donor with non-small cell lung cancer. The sample was non-adjacent lung tissue. In DNA, the CDR3 is TGTGCCAGCAGCTTATCGTCAGATACGCAGTATTTT. It yields the protein CASSLSSDTQYF.